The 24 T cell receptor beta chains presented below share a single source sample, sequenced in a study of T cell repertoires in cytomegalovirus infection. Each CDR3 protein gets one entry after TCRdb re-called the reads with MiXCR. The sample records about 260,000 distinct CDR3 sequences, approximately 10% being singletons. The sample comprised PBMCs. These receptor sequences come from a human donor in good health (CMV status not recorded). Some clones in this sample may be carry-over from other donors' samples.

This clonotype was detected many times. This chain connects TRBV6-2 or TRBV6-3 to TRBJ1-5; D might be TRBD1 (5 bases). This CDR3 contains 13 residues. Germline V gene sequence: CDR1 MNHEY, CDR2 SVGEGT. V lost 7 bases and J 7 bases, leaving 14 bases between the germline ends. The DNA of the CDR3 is TGTGCCAGCACTACCAGGGATTTGCAGCCCCAGCATTTT. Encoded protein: CASTTRDLQPQHF.

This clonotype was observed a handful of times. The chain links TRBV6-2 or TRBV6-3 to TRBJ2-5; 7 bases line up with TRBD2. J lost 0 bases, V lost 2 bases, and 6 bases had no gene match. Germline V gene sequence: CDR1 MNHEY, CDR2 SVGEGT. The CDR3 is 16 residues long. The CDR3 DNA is TGTGCCAGCAGTTACGGGCTAGCGGCGTACCAAGAGACCCAGTACTTC. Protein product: CASSYGLAAYQETQYF.

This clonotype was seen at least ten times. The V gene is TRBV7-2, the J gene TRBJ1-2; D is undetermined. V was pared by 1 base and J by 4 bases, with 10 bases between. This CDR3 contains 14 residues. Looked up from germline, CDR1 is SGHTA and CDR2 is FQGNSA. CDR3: CASSLVVGSYGYTF. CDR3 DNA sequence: TGTGCCAGCAGCTTAGTGGTAGGGAGCTATGGCTACACCTTC.

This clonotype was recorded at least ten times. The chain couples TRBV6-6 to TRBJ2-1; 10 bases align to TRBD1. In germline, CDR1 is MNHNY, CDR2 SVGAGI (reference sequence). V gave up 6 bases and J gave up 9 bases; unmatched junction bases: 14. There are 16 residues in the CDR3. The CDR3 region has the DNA TGTGCCAGCAGAACCGGGACAGGGGTTATATCAGCTGAGCAGTTCTTC. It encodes CASRTGTGVISAEQFF.

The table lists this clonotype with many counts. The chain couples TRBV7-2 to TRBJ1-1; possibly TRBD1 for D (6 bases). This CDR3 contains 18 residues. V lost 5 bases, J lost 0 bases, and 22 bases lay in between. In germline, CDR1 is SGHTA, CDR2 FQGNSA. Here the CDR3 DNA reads TGTGCCAGCAGCCCCCCCCTAACAGGGATGGGGATGAACACTGAAGCTTTCTTT. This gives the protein CASSPPLTGMGMNTEAFF.

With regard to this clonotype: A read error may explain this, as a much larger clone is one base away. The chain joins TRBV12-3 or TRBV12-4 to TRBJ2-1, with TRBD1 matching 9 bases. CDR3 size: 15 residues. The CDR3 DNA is TGTGCCAGCAGGATTACAGGGGGCGAGTACAATGACCAGTTCTTC. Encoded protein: CASRITGGEYNDQFF.

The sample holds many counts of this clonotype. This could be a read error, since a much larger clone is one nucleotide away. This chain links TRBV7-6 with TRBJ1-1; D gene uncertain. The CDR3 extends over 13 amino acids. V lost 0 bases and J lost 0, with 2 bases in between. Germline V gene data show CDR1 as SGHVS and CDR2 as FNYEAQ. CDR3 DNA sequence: TGTGCCAGCAGCTTAGCCATGAACACTGAAGCTTTCTTT. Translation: CASSLAMNTEAFF.

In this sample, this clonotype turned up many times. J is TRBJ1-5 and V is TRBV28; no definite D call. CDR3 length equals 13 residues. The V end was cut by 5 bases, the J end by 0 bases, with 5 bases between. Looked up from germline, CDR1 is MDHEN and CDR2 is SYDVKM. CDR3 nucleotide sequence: TGTGCCAGCAGTCGGCATAGCAATCAGCCCCAGCATTTT. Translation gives CASSRHSNQPQHF.

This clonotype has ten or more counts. CDR3 DNA sequence: TGTGCCAGCAGCCGCAGGGCTATGAACACTGAAGCTTTCTTT. It specifies CASSRRAMNTEAFF. The rearrangement links TRBV7-8 to TRBJ1-1, with D possibly being TRBD1 (5 bases). The germline gives CDR1 SGHVS, CDR2 FQNEAQ. The CDR3 is made up of 14 amino acids. V was pared by 5 bases and J by 0 bases, with 10 bases between.

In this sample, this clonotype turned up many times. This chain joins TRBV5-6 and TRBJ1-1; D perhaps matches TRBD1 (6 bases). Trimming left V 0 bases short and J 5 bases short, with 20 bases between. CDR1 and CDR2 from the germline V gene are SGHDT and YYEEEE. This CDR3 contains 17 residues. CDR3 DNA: TGTGCCAGCAGCTTGGACGCAGGGGCCAGGATTGGGACTGAAGCTTTCTTT. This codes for CASSLDAGARIGTEAFF.

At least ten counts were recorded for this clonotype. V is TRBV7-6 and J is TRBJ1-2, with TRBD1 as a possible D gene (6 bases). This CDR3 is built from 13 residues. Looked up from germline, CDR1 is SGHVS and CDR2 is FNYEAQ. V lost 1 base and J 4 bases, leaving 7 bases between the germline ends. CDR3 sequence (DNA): TGTGCCAGCAGCTTAGGCAGGGGCTATGGCTACACCTTC. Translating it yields CASSLGRGYGYTF.

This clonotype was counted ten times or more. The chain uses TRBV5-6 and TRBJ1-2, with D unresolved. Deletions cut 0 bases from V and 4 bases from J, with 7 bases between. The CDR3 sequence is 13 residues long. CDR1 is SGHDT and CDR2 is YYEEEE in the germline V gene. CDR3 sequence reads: CASSLGSTYGYTF. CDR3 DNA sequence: TGTGCCAGCAGCTTGGGGTCAACCTATGGCTACACCTTC. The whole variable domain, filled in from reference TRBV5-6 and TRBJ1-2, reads DAGVTQSPTHLIKTRGQQVTLRCSPKSGHDTVSWYQQALGQGPQFIFQYYEEEERQRGNFPDRFSGHQFPNYSSELNVNALLLGDSALYLCASSLGSTYGYTFGSGTRLTVV.

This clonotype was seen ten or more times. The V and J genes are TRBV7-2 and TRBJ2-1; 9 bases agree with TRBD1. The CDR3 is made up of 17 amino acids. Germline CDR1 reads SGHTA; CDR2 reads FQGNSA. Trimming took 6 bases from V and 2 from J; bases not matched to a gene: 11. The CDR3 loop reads CASSLRSGTGTYNEQFF. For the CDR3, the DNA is TGTGCCAGCAGTTTGAGAAGCGGGACAGGGACCTACAATGAGCAGTTCTTC.

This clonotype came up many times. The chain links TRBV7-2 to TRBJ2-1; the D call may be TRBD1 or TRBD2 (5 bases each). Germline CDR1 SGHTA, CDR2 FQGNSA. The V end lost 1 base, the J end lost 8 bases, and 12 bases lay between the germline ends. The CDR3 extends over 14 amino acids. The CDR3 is CASSLGVRGDEQFF. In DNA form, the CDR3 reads TGTGCCAGCAGCTTAGGAGTGAGGGGCGATGAGCAGTTCTTC.

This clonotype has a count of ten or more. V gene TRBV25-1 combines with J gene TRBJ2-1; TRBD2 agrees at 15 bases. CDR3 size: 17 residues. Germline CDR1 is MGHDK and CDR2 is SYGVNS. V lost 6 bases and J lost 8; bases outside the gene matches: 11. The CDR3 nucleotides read TGTGCCAGCAGACCGGGACTAGCGGGAGGATCTAGCTATGAGCAGTTCTTC. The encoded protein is CASRPGLAGGSSYEQFF.

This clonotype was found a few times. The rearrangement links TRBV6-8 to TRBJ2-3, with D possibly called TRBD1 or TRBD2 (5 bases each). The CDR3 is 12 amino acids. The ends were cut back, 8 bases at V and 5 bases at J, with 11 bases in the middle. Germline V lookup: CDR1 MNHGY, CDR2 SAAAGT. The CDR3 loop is CASLRGQDTQYF. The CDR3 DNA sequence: TGTGCCAGCCTCCGGGGCCAAGATACGCAGTATTTT.

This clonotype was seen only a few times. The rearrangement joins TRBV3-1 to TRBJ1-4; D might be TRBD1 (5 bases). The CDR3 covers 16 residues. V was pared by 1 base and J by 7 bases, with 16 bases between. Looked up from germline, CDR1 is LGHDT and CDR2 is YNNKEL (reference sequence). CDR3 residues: CASSQGTPRGGEKLFF. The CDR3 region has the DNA TGTGCCAGCAGCCAAGGTACGCCGAGGGGAGGTGAAAAACTGTTTTTT.

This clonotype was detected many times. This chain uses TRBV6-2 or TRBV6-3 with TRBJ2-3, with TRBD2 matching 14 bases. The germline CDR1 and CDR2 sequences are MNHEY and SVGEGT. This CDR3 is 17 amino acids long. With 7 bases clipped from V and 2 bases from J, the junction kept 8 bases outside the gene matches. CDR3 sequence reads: CASTPTGLAGVTDTQYF. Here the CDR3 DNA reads TGTGCCAGCACCCCCACGGGACTAGCGGGGGTCACAGATACGCAGTATTTT.

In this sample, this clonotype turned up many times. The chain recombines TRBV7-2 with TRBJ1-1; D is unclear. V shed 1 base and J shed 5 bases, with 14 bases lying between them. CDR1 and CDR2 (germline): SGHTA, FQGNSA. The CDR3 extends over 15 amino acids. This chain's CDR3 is CASSLVAGSGTEAFF. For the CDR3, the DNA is TGTGCCAGCAGCTTAGTCGCGGGTTCTGGAACTGAAGCTTTCTTT.

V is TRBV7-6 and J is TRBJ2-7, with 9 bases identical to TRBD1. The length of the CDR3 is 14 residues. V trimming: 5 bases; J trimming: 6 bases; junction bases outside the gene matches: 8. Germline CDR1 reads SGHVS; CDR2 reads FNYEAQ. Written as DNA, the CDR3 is TGTGCCAGCAGCCCGAAACAGGGGGCGGGCGAGCAGTACTTC. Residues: CASSPKQGAGEQYF. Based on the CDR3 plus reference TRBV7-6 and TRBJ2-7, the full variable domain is GAGVSQSPRYKVTKRGQDVALRCDPISGHVSLYWYRQALGQGPEFLTYFNYEAQQDKSGLPNDRFSAERPEGSISTLTIQRTEQRDSAMYRCASSPKQGAGEQYFGPGTRLTVT.

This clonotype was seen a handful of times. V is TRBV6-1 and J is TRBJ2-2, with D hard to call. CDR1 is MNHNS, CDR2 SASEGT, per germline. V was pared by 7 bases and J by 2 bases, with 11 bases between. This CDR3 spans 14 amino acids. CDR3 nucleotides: TGTGCCAGCAATCCCGTCCCAAACACCGGGGAGCTGTTTTTT. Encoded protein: CASNPVPNTGELFF.

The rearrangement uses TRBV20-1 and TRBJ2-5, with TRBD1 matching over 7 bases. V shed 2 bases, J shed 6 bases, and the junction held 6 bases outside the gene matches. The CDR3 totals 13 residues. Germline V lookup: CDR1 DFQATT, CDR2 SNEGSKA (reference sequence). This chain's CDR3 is CSARKGGSKTQYF. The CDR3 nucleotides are TGCAGTGCTAGAAAAGGGGGCAGCAAGACCCAGTACTTC.

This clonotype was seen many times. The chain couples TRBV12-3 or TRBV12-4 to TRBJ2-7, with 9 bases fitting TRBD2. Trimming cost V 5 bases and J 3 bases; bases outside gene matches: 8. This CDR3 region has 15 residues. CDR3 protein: CASSPGLASNYEQYF. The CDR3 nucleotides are TGTGCCAGCAGTCCTGGACTAGCGTCTAACTACGAGCAGTACTTC.

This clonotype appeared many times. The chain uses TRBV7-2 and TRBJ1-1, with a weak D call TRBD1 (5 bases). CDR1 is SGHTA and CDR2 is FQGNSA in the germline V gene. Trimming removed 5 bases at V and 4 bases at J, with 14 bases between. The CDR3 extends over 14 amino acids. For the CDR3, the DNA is TGTGCCAGCAGCCTCACTCAGGGTCCCACTGAAGCTTTCTTT. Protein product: CASSLTQGPTEAFF.